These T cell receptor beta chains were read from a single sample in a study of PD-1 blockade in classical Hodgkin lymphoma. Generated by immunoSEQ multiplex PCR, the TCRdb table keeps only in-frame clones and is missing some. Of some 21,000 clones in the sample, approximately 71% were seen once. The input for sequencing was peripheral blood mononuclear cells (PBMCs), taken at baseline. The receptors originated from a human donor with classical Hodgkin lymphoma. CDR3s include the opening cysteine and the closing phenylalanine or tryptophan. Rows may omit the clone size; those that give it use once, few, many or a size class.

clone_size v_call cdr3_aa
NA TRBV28 CASSFLTGGSYNSPLHF
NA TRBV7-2 CASSERSGANVLTF
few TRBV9 CASSVASSGGTQYF
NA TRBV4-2 CASSHVRQGFEFLNTEAFF
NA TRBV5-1 CASSSRGTEQYF
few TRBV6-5 CASRGRADQPQHF
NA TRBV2 CASSDVLGDTQYF
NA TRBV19 CASSPARELFF
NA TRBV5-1 CASSPGQVTSDTQYF
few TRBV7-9 CASSLGSLAGGGDEQFF
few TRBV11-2 CASSLARVSDTQYF
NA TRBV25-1 CASGRQGASTEAFF
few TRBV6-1 CASSGPGQGSYEQYF
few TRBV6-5 CASSLGPSYGYTF
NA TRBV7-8 CASSLSRGEQYF
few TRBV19 CASSMTTANTEAFF
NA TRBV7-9 CASSFRDGAGANVLTF
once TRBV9 CASSVVSGGAGEQFF
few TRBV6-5 CASSYGRDRNYGYTF
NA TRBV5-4 CASSLGARSYEQYF
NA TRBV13 CASSLVQGFTEAFF
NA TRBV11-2 CASSPGRYSNQPQHF
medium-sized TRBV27 CASSFHSGGQEAFF
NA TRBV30 CAWSVRGRTSVF
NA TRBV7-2 CASSSQVGLNEKLFF
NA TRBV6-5 CASSWASGGTGELFF